The entry that follows covers one T cell receptor (beta chain) sequence. The entry originates in a study of OX40 agonist ivuxolimab in advanced cancers. The wider study: Enrollees could have had prior anti-PD-1, anti-PD-L1 or anti-CTLA-4 therapy, which about 40% had received.

The length of the CDR3 is 13 residues. Germline-derived CDR1 and CDR2 are MDHEN and SYDVKM. Sequencing used immunoSEQ multiplex PCR; TCRdb keeps in-frame clones, though not all of them. Among about 130,000 clones, just over 90% were seen once, and the ten largest hold 0.95% to 1.4%. Here the sequenced sample was CD4+ or CD8+ T cells sorted from blood, taken in a trial of the OX40 agonist ivuxolimab. The genes are TRBV28 and TRBJ1-3; D possibly corresponds to TRBD1 (6 bases). The receptor comes from an adult with an advanced solid tumor such as melanoma, head and neck, liver or kidney cancer. The CDR3 DNA sequence: TGTGTTGCGGGGCAGGGGAGCGGAAACACCATATATTTT. Its protein is CVAGQGSGNTIYF.